This T cell receptor beta chain is from a study of cytomegalovirus exposure and HLA in healthy donors (dated by TCRdb to 2015 to 2018). Notes on the research overall: In an earlier analysis of roughly 590 of the donors, less than 350 Gb of sequence data and approximately 120 million unique TCR beta sequences from about 179 million T cells were reported. Roughly 300 gigabases of sequencing data and 70 million to 85 million unique TCR sequences were included in an early release covering about 600 HLA-typed donors. The genetic ancestry cluster associated with self-reported Caucasian donors included over 80% of the approximately 430 genotyped donors. The study aimed to test whether cataloging public T cell receptors could reveal signatures of past pathogen exposure. The study profiled the T cell repertoires of under 700 subjects by immunosequencing and related them to cytomegalovirus serostatus. A separate validation cohort of roughly 120 different subjects was used in addition to the roughly 700-subject first cohort. To predict cytomegalovirus infection status, the study brought together high-throughput TCR immunosequencing, statistical association of individual TCRs with disease status, and machine learning. A later analysis re-analyzed previously published TCR beta repertoires from several hundred donors and added high-resolution HLA genotyping to study TCR occurrence patterns. Rather than using new phenotypic data, the later analysis identified candidate immune exposures from TCR beta sequences and from how often those sequences occurred across donors. An earlier analysis of 587 of the donors used high-throughput TCR beta sequencing to judge whether each TCR beta V gene segment behaved as functional or pseudogenic. Donor age, sex, ethnicity and CMV serostatus were collected together with the repertoire data. A later genetic analysis took genome-wide SNP genotypes for about 65% of the 666 donors and used that subset as a discovery cohort. Every repertoire in the discovery cohort had been generated on one and the same sequencing platform. HLA typing covered class I and class II loci at four-digit resolution. The number of typed donors differed by locus: about 620-630 for A, B, C, DRB1 and DQB1; 500 to 550 for DQA1; around 610 for DPA1; and some 450 for DPB1. Because of strong linkage in the cohort, roughly 5 DR-DQ haplotypes were treated as single units for association and clustering. On average, about 240,000 unique TCR beta nucleotide sequences were sequenced per donor among 398 genotyped donors of the cohort, with roughly 20% of those sequences being non-productive.

A word on this clone: Its recognized antigen is unknown. Per-base quality was not reported, and no clone a single base away is much larger than it.

V and J are truncated by 1 base and 4 bases respectively, leaving an intervening sequence of 15 bases. The CDR3 measures 16 amino acids from cysteine to phenylalanine. CDR3 DNA is the only sequence kept; it has 48 bases, read in frame from the first base. CDR1 and CDR2 were assigned from the germline V gene as LGHNA and YNFKEQ. The cohort consisted of hundreds of healthy bone marrow donors. All cohort members were sampled while nominally healthy, although unrecorded immune exposures were likely present. The donor was CMV seropositive and belonged to the group of around 300 seropositive cohort members. A peripheral blood sample was provided by each donor, and peripheral blood mononuclear cells were used for TCR beta sequencing. Genomic DNA extraction from the blood cell samples was performed with the Qiagen DNeasy Blood Extraction Kit. Overall study outcomes, separate from this receptor: Several of the top co-occurrence clusters appeared to be linked to parvovirus B19, influenza, CMV and Epstein-Barr virus, according to a later analysis. For the cohort, immune exposure information was limited to CMV serostatus. In both the original and validation cohorts, the classifier was reported to diagnose cytomegalovirus status with high specificity and sensitivity. According to a later analysis, most CMV-associated TCR beta chains appeared to be HLA-restricted, and the HLA associations seemed to be driven largely by CMV exposure. A group of highly shared sequence variants was considered likely to be a technical artifact of the sequencing pipeline. In vitro tests confirmed that a few of the cytomegalovirus-associated TCR beta chains recognize cytomegalovirus antigens. A further reported finding was that TCR beta sequences accurately predicted the HLA-A and HLA-B alleles for most subjects in the first cohort. In a later analysis, TCR association rates were found to vary across HLA loci, with the most associated TCRs seen for DRB1 alleles and the fewest for HLA-C alleles. A later genetic analysis reported fewer N-insertions in productive TCRs among donors in an Asian-associated ancestry cluster than the approximately 700-donor mean. In this cohort, only TCR beta chains were sequenced, and detectable features were limited by the absence of alpha or paired-chain data. The authors suggested that the approach could potentially be generalized to other disease states and immunological phenotypes. Specific HLA alleles were associated with over 15,000 TCR beta sequences at a false discovery rate of 0.05 in a later analysis. An earlier analysis of approximately 530 of the donors showed that most TCR beta V segments appeared in productive rearrangements either about 87% or about 30% of the time, which broadly matched IMGT annotations. Most TCR sequences were observed very rarely across donors, whereas some public TCRs were present in many individuals. The earlier analysis of around 600 of the donors excluded some 15 rarely observed V segments, including chromosome 9 orphons, because counts were too low. Some IMGT-functional V segments, including TRBV6-2 and TRBV6-3, could not be distinguished by the 87-base-pair reads and were therefore excluded. The study gave a list of 150 to 200 TCR beta chains associated with cytomegalovirus. Strong co-occurrence of HLA alleles, especially DR and DQ, made assigning TCR associations to individual alleles difficult. In a later analysis, HLA-associated TCR beta chains were found to be more clonally expanded and to have lower generation probabilities than equally common non-associated chains. Linkage disequilibrium might explain the correlated functional status among segregating V segments, but an unknown experimental factor could not be ruled out. Because HLA typing was missing for some donors at each locus, association tests included only the typed subset. An association between a missense DCLRE1C variant and V-gene and J-gene trimming of TCR beta chains was found in a later genetic analysis and replicated in an independent cohort. Roughly uniform sequencing depth across donors was assumed in presence/absence analyses, although this assumption may not hold.

The library was generated by the immunoSEQ multiplex PCR assay. A mixture of 60 forward primers for TCR Vbeta segments and 13 reverse primers for TCR Jbeta segments was used in the multiplex PCR. The CDR3 region of rearranged TCR beta genes was amplified from genomic DNA with a multiplex PCR assay. On the Illumina HiSeq System, the amplified TCR beta libraries were sequenced as 87-base-pair reads. The authors' pipeline ran thus. A later analysis counted about 80 million unique TCR beta chains across the 500 to 850 repertoires, and 9.5 million to 11 million of these chains were shared by at least two donors. Raw reads were error-corrected and collapsed into unique sequences with a nearest-neighbor algorithm that merged closely related sequences to remove PCR and sequencing errors. Alignment of CDR3 sequences to IMGT reference sequences was used to assign V, D and J gene segments. For a sequence to be retained, a match of at least six nucleotides was required to both a V gene segment and a J gene segment. A rearrangement was called productive if the CDR3 had no stop codons and remained in frame with V and J, and every other rearrangement was called non-productive. Following IMGT convention, CDR3 was defined as the stretch from the second conserved V-encoded cysteine to the conserved J-encoded phenylalanine. The earlier analysis of around 640 of the donors excluded sequences that lacked an unambiguous match to a single V gene segment. In an earlier analysis of 587 of the donors, V segments were called functional above 56.7% productive rearrangements and were called segregating when the between-donor standard deviation exceeded 5%. A statistical classification framework was developed to diagnose cytomegalovirus status using the catalog of TCR beta chain sequences. In a later analysis, V and J genes were assigned by comparing TCR nucleotide sequences against IMGT/GENE-DB human TR gene sequences. Using the TCRdist pipeline, a later analysis assigned CDR3 sequences along with most-parsimonious VDJ recombination scenarios. A later analysis defined each TCR beta chain by its CDR3 amino acid sequence plus V-gene family, and excluded reads lacking a unique V-gene family. In a later analysis, 500 to 650 highly shared, low-generation-probability nucleotide sequences were removed to address suspected cross-contamination and a sequencing artifact. In a later analysis, a clonal expansion index for each public chain was calculated from normalized within-repertoire ranks of inferred template counts. In a later analysis, generation probabilities were computed with a VDJ recombination model fitted to out-of-frame rearrangements, and the resulting probabilities were checked against IGoR. A later analysis scored TCR-TCR, TCR-HLA and TCR-CMV co-occurrence with hypergeometric tests, applying a repertoire-size bias correction to TCR pairs. To estimate false discovery rates, a later analysis permuted the HLA or CMV assignments 20 times. In a later analysis, co-occurring TCRs were grouped using DBSCAN, and TCRdist sequence similarity was added for clustering within HLA-allele-positive subsets. Repertoires with fewer than 30,000 or more than 120,000 public chains were left out of co-occurrence clustering, as were a handful of repertoires with anomalous nucleotide sharing. TCRdb took this table from immuneACCESS and kept in-frame rearrangements with V and J called. Such tables lack part of the clones; where checked against another copy, unresolved V genes explain under half of the gap, and the rest is unexplained. That table is the source of V, J and clone size, and D and trimming were worked out from the DNA. The sample yields around 140,000 clones; around 72% were counted once. Roughly 4% of the sample is taken by the ten largest.

Recombination joined TRBV4-2 with TRBJ2-3, with TRBD2 as a weak D call on 6 bases. This TCR was recovered from a man in his forties or fifties in good health and CMV-seropositive. The sample was PBMCs. The nucleotides read TGTGCCAGCAGCCAAGGTAGCGGTTCCGCGTCAGATACGCAGTATTTT. Translated, it gives CASSQGSGSASDTQYF.